This T cell receptor beta chain was identified in a study of CD8+ T cells in alopecia areata. Trimming cost V 5 bases and J 6 bases; bases outside gene matches: 11. Germline values: CDR1 SQVTM, CDR2 ANQGSEA. The CDR3 contains 14 residues. Following extraction, RNA underwent reverse transcription to cDNA, which served as the sequencing template. The data were produced by immunoSEQ multiplex PCR, yet TCRdb's version contains in-frame clones alone and is incomplete. The data contain a few hundred thousand clones, over 45% of them singletons. The study, taken as a whole, reports: Numerous expanded lesional clones remained in scalp and blood during tofacitinib. Mice gave a clearer picture of TCR sharing than patients did, possibly for HLA-related reasons.

To note about this clone: What it binds is not known.

Sample treatment: oral pan-JAK inhibitor, 5-10 mg twice daily. The clonotype originates from a human donor with alopecia areata. The source was CD4+ T cells sorted from blood, collected at roughly week 53, from a patient treated with tofacitinib. This chain uses TRBV29-1 with TRBJ2-3, with 7 bases identical to TRBD2. CDR3 region: CSVPGGGRADTQYF. The CDR3 DNA reads TGCAGCGTTCCCGGGGGAGGGAGGGCGGATACGCAGTATTTT.